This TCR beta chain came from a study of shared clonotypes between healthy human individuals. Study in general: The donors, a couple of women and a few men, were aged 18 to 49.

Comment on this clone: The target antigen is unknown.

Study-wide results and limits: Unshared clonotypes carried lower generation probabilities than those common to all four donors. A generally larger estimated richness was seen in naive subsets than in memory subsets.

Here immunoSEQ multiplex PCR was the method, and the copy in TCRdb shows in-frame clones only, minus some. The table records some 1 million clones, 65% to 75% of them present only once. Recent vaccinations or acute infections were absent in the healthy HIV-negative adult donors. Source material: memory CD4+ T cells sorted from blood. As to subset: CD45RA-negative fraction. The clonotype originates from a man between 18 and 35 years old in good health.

The CDR3 region has the DNA TGTGCCAGCACCCACCTAGCGGGGGGAAGAGAGACCCAGTACTTC. As protein: CASTHLAGGRETQYF. V gene TRBV6-6 combines with J gene TRBJ2-5, with 11 bases aligning to TRBD2. CDR3 length: 15 amino acids. The germline gives CDR1 MNHNY, CDR2 SVGAGI (reference sequence). The J segment lost 4 bases and the V segment lost 7 bases, leaving 8 bases of the junction unmatched.